This entry concerns a single T cell receptor (beta chain). The CDR3 covers 15 residues. V lost 2 bases to trimming and J lost 0 bases, with 10 bases between them. CDR1 and CDR2 (germline): KGHSH, LQKENI. These data originate in a study of blood T cell repertoires in COVID-19. About the study: T cells, B-cell-depleted T cells, or PBMCs provided the cDNA or gDNA that served as material.

Sequencing was performed with immunoSEQ multiplex PCR; in TCRdb, only in-frame clones are kept and a portion is missing. The table has approximately 210,000 clones, roughly four fifths seen once; the top ten hold 10% to 15%. Sequencing was carried out using peripheral blood. This chain joins TRBV18 and TRBJ1-2; D remains unclear. The TCR originated in a woman aged 40-49 years with acute or convalescent COVID-19. CDR3 DNA sequence: TGTGCCAGCTCACCAGGGGTGGGAGCTAACTATGGCTACACCTTC. This gives the protein CASSPGVGANYGYTF.